This TCR beta chain was sequenced in a study of shared clonotypes between healthy human individuals. Study background: With ages of 18 to 49, the donors were a couple of women and a few men.

The CDR3 consists of 15 residues. The ends lost 5 bases at V and 4 bases at J; junction bases unmatched: 7. Germline V gene lookup returns CDR1 GTSNPN and CDR2 SVGIG (reference sequence). The study enrolled healthy HIV-negative adults without recent acute infections or vaccinations as donors. Only in-frame clones appear in the TCRdb table, and some are missing; sequencing was by immunoSEQ multiplex PCR. The sample has 2 million to 2.5 million clones; 90% to 97% are singletons. The sequence was collected from a young man in good health. The chain employs TRBV30 and TRBJ2-5; 13 bases line up with TRBD2. Sequencing used naive CD4+ T cells sorted from blood. Subset described: CD45RA+ positively selected. Written as DNA, the CDR3 is TGTGCCTGGGTGGGGACTAGCGGGAAGATAGAGACCCAGTACTTC. This codes for CAWVGTSGKIETQYF.